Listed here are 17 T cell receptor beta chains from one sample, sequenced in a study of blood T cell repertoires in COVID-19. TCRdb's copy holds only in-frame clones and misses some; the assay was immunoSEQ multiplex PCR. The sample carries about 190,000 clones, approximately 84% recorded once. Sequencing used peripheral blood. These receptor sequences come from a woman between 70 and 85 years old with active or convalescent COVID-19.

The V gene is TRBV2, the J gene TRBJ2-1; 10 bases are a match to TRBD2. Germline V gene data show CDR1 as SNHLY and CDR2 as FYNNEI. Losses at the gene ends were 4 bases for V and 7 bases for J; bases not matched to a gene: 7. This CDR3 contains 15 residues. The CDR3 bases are TGTGCCAGCAGTGTGCAAGGACTAGCGGCTAATGAGCAGTTCTTC. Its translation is CASSVQGLAANEQFF.

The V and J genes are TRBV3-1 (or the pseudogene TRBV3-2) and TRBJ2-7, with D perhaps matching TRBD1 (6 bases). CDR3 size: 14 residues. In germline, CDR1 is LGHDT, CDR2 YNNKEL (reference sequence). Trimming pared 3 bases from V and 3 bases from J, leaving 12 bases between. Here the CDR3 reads CASSQDPGDYEQYF. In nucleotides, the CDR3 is TGTGCCAGCAGCCAGGACCCAGGGGACTACGAGCAGTACTTC.

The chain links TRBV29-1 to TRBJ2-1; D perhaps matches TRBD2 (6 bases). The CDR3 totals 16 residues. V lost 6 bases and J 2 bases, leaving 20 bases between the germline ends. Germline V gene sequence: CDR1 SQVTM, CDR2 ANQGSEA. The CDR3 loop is CSVARTSSRPYNEQFF. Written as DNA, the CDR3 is TGCAGCGTAGCTCGAACTAGCAGCCGCCCCTACAATGAGCAGTTCTTC.

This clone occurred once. The CDR3 spells CASRTGTKTGELFF. In DNA form, the CDR3 reads TGTGCCAGCAGGACCGGGACAAAAACCGGGGAGCTGTTTTTT. This chain connects TRBV6-5 to TRBJ2-2; D may be TRBD1 (6 bases). This CDR3 contains 14 residues. The germline V and J ends were trimmed by 6 bases and 5 bases, with 13 bases remaining between them. Germline loops: CDR1 MNHEY, CDR2 SVGAGI.

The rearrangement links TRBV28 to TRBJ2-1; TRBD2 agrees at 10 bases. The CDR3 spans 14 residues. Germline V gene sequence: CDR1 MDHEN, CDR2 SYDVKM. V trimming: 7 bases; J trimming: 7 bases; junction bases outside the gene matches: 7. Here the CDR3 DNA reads TGTGCCAGCAATGGAGCGGGAGGGAGAAATGAGCAGTTCTTC. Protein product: CASNGAGGRNEQFF.

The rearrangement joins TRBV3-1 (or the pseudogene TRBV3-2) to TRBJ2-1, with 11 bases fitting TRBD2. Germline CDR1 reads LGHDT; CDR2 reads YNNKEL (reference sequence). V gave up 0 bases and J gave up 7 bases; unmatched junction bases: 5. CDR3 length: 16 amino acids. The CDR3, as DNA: TGTGCCAGCAGCCAAGAACTAGCGGGAGCTTGGAATGAGCAGTTCTTC. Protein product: CASSQELAGAWNEQFF.

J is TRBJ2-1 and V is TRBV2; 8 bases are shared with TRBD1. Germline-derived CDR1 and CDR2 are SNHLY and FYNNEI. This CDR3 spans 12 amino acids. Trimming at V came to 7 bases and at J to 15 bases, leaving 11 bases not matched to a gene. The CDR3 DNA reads TGTGCCAGCACGCAAAACCAGGGGGCCCTGTTCTTC. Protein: CASTQNQGALFF. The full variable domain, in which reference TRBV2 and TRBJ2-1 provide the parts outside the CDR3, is EPEVTQTPSHQVTQMGQEVILRCVPISNHLYFYWYRQILGQKVEFLVSFYNNEISEKSEIFDDQFSVERPDGSNFTLKIRSTKLEDSAMYFCASTQNQGALFFGPGTRLTVL.

As DNA, the CDR3 is TGTGCCAGCAGCTTGGAGGGGGCGACCTCCTACGAGCAGTACTTC. Its protein is CASSLEGATSYEQYF. The genes are TRBV5-5 and TRBJ2-7; TRBD1 matches at 7 bases. CDR3 length equals 15 residues. J gave up 0 bases and V 0 bases, and 3 bases lay outside the gene matches. CDR1 is SGHKS and CDR2 is YYEKEE in the germline V gene (reference sequence).

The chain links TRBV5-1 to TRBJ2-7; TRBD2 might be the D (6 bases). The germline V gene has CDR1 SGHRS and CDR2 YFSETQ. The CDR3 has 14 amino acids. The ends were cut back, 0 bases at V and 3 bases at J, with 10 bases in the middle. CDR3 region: CASSLGDSLYEQYF. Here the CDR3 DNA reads TGCGCCAGCAGCTTGGGGGACTCCCTCTACGAGCAGTACTTC. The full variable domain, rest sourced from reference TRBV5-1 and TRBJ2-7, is KAGVTQTPRYLIKTRGQQVTLSCSPISGHRSVSWYQQTPGQGLQFLFEYFSETQRNKGNFPGRFSGRQFSNSRSEMNVSTLELGDSALYLCASSLGDSLYEQYFGPGTRLTVT.

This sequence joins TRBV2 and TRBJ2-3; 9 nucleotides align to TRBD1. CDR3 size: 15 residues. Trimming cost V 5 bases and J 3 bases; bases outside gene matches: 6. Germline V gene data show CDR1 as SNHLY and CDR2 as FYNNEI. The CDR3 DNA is TGTGCCAGCAGTAAGGACAGGGGTAAGACAGATACGCAGTATTTT. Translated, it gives CASSKDRGKTDTQYF.

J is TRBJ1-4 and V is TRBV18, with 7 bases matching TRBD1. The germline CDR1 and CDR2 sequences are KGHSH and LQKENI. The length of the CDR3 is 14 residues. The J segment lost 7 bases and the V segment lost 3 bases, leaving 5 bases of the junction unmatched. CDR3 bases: TGTGCCAGCTCACCGAGACAGGGCTTTGAAAAACTGTTTTTT. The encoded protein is CASSPRQGFEKLFF.

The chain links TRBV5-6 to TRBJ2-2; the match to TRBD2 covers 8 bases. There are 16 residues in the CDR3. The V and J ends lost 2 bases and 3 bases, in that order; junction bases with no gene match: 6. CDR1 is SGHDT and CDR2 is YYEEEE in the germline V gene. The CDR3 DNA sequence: TGTGCCAGCAGCTTACCGGGACTAGGAGACACCGGGGAGCTGTTTTTT. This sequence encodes CASSLPGLGDTGELFF.

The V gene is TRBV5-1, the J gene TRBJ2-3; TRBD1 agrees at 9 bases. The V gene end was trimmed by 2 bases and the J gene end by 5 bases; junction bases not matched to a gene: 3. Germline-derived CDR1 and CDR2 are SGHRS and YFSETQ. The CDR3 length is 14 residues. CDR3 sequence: CASSLDRGGDTQYF. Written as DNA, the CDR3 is TGCGCCAGCAGCTTAGACAGGGGGGGAGATACGCAGTATTTT.

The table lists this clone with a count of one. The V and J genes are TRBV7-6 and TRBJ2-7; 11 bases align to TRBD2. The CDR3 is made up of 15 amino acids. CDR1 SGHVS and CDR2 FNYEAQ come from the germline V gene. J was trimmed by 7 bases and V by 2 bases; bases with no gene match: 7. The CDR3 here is CASSLIAGGPGEQYF. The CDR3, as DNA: TGTGCCAGCAGCTTAATAGCGGGAGGGCCGGGGGAGCAGTACTTC. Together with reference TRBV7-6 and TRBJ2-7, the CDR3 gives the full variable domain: GAGVSQSPRYKVTKRGQDVALRCDPISGHVSLYWYRQALGQGPEFLTYFNYEAQQDKSGLPNDRFSAERPEGSISTLTIQRTEQRDSAMYRCASSLIAGGPGEQYFGPGTRLTVT.

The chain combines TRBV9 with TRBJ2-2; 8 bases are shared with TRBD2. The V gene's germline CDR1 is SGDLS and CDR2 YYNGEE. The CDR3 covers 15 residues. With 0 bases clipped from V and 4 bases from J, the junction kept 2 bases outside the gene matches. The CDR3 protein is CASSVDGRATGELFF. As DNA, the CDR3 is TGTGCCAGCAGCGTAGACGGGAGGGCCACCGGGGAGCTGTTTTTT.

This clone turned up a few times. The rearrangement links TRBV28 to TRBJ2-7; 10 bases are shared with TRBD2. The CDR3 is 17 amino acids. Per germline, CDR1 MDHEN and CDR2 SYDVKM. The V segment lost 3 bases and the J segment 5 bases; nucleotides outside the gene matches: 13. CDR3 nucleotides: TGTGCCAGCAGTTTTGGGGTGCTAGCGGGAGCAGTCGACGAGCAGTACTTC. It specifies CASSFGVLAGAVDEQYF.

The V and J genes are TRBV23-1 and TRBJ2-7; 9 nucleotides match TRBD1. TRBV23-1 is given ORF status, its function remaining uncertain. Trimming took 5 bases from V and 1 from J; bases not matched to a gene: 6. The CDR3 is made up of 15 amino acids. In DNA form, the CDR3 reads TGCGCCAGCAGTGAGAGGACAGGGGCGTCCTACGAGCAGTACTTC. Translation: CASSERTGASYEQYF.